The clone carrying this T cell receptor (beta chain) was detected ten times or more. Its antigen remains unknown. This sample stems from a study of T cell repertoires in cytomegalovirus infection. Study-wide findings and caveats: Ex vivo responses were dominated by HLA-C-restricted CMV-specific TCR beta clonotypes.

TCRdb processed the reads anew with MiXCR; each CDR3 protein has one entry. This table holds about 20,000 distinct CDR3 sequences, 35% to 45% found once. In germline, CDR1 is SEHNR, CDR2 FQNEAQ (reference sequence). This CDR3 is 16 amino acids long. V gave up 0 bases and J gave up 4 bases, with 16 bases separating them. The gene calls are TRBV7-9 and TRBJ2-7; D is perhaps TRBD1 or TRBD2 (5 bases each). The TCR originated in a human donor in good health (CMV status not recorded). Some clones in this sample may be carry-over from other donors' samples. This material consisted of CD8+ T cells from cultured PBMCs, taken from culture after CMV antigen stimulation. CDR3 loop: CASSLAPGEGPYEQYF. The DNA for the CDR3 is TGTGCCAGCAGCTTAGCCCCGGGTGAGGGACCATACGAGCAGTACTTC.